What follows describes a single T cell receptor beta chain. Its antigen is as yet unknown. A marrow graft followed busulfan-fludarabine conditioning, with cyclophosphamide on days +3 and +4. These data originate in a study of T cells after posttransplantation cyclophosphamide. Study-level findings and limits: Later blood repertoires were often dominated by clones from the donor CD8+ memory compartment. Recipient CMV seropositivity and CMV reactivation strongly tracked TRB clonality. Blood and skin or GI T cell repertoires showed limited TRB overlap.

This table comes from immunoSEQ multiplex PCR, and its TCRdb copy is limited to in-frame clones, with some not included. The top ten clones hold roughly 0.58% of a sample with 17,000 or so clones, approximately 90% of them seen once. Specimen: CD4+ T cells sorted from blood, collected after allogeneic stem cell transplant with posttransplant cyclophosphamide. This receptor was identified in a male patient aged 60 to 75 who received an allogeneic stem cell transplant from a related donor and was CMV-positive. These T cells may partly come from the graft donor.

The CDR3, as DNA: TGTGCCAGCAGCCTACCGAATTTGAGTGAAGCTTTCTTT. Translation gives CASSLPNLSEAFF. V gene TRBV7-2 combines with J gene TRBJ1-1, with D unresolved. Germline assignment: CDR1 SGHTA and CDR2 FQGNSA. With 5 bases removed from V and 7 bases from J, the gap between germline ends came to 14 bases. The CDR3 length is 13 residues.